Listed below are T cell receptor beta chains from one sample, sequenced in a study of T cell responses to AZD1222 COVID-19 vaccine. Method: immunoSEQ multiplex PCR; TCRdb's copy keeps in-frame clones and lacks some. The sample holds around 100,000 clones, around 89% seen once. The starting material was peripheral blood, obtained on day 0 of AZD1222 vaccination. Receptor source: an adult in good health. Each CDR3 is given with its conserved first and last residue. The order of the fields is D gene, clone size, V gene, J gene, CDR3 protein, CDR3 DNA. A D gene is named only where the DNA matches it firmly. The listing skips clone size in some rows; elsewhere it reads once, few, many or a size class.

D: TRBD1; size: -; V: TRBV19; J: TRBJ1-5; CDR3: CATSRDRSFNQPQHF; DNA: TGTGCCACTTCCCGGGACAGGAGTTTTAATCAGCCCCAGCATTTT
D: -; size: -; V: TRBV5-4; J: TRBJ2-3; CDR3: CASSLDAVSTDTQYF; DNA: TGTGCCAGCAGCTTGGATGCGGTTAGCACAGATACGCAGTATTTT
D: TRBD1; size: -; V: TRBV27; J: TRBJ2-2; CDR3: CASSPIGQGRRELFF; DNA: TGTGCCAGCTCCCCGATCGGACAGGGTAGGAGGGAGCTGTTTTTT
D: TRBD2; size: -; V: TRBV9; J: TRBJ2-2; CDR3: CASSDVAGGANTGELFF; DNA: TGTGCCAGCAGCGATGTAGCGGGAGGTGCCAACACCGGGGAGCTGTTTTTT
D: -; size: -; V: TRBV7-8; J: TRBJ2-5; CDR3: CASSSSYVGETQYF; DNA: TGTGCCAGCAGCTCGAGTTACGTGGGAGAGACCCAGTACTTC
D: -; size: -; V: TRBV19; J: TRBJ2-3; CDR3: CASTPGLNTDTQYF; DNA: TGTGCCAGTACACCGGGCTTGAACACAGATACGCAGTATTTT
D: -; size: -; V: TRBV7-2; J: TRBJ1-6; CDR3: CASSITSDYAYNSPLHF; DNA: TGTGCCAGCAGTATTACTAGCGATTATGCCTATAATTCACCCCTCCACTTT
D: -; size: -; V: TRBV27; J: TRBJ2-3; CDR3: CASSSLLATDTQYF; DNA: TGTGCCAGCAGTTCCCTCCTAGCAACAGATACGCAGTATTTT
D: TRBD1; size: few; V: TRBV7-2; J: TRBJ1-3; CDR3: CASSLDLTGGNTIYF; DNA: TGTGCCAGCAGCTTAGATCTGACAGGGGGAAACACCATATATTTT
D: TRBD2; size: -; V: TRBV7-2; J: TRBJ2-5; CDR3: CASSLAGTSGGQETQYF; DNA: TGTGCCAGCAGCTTAGCGGGGACTAGCGGGGGGCAAGAGACCCAGTACTTC
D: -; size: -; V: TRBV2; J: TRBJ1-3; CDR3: CASSDPGGENTIYF; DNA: TGTGCCAGCAGTGACCCTGGGGGTGAAAACACCATATATTTT
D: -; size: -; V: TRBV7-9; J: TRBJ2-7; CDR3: CASSVGGGQKAYEQYF; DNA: TGTGCCAGCAGCGTAGGGGGGGGACAAAAGGCCTACGAGCAGTACTTC
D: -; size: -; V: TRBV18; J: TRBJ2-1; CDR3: CASSPRSRGNEQFF; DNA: TGTGCCAGCTCACCACGATCCAGGGGCAATGAGCAGTTCTTC
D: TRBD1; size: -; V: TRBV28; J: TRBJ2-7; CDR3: CASILQGTGVSYEQYF; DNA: TGTGCCAGCATCCTCCAGGGGACAGGGGTGTCCTACGAGCAGTACTTC
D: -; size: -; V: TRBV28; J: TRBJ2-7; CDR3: CASSFGQGYHEQYF; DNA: TGTGCCAGCAGTTTCGGTCAGGGCTACCACGAGCAGTACTTC
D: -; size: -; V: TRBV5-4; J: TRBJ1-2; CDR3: CASSQRTEANGYTF; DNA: TGTGCCAGCAGCCAACGGACGGAGGCAAATGGCTACACCTTC
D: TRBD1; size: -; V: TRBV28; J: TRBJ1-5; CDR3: CASSSGQGASNQPQHF; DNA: TGTGCCAGCAGCTCGGGACAGGGGGCAAGCAATCAGCCCCAGCATTTT
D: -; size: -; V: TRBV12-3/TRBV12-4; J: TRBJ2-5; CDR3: CASSWNSGPQYF; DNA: TGTGCCAGCAGCTGGAATTCTGGGCCCCAGTACTTC
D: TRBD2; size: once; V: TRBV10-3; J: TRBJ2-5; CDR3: CAISVSGTRGEETQYF; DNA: TGTGCCATCAGTGTATCCGGGACTAGGGGTGAAGAGACCCAGTACTTC
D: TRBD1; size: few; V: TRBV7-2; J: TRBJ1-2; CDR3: CASSPRTGKDGYTF; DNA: TGTGCCAGCAGCCCCAGGACAGGGAAGGATGGCTACACCTTC
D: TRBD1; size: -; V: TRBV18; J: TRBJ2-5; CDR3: CASSPIPGTGGQETQYF; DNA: TGTGCCAGCTCACCGATCCCCGGGACAGGGGGACAAGAGACCCAGTACTTC
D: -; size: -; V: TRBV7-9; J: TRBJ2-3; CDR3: CASSFLITTDTQYF; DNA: TGTGCCAGCAGCTTCCTTATTACCACAGATACGCAGTATTTT
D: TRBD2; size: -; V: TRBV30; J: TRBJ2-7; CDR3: CAAFSPAGLAGPLGEQYF; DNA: TGTGCCGCGTTCTCACCGGCGGGACTAGCGGGACCCTTGGGAGAGCAGTACTTC
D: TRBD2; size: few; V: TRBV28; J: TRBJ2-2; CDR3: CASSFVGTSFGELFF; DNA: TGTGCCAGCAGTTTTGTCGGGACTAGTTTCGGGGAGCTGTTTTTT
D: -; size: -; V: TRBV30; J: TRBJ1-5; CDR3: CAWNRDGFKQPQHF; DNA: TGTGCCTGGAACCGGGACGGATTCAAACAGCCCCAGCATTTT
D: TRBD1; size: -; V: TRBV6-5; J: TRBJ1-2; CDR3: CASSYVQGAGYTF; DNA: TGTGCCAGCAGTTATGTACAGGGGGCAGGCTACACCTTC
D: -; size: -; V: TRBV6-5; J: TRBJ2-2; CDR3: CASRTRVAGELFF; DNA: TGTGCCAGCAGGACCAGGGTGGCCGGGGAGCTGTTTTTT
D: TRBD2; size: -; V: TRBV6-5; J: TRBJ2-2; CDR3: CASSGAEYGTGELFF; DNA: TGTGCCAGTAGCGGGGCCGAGTACGGCACCGGGGAGCTGTTTTTT
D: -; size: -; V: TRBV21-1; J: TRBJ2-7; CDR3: CASNDGLAGIYEQYF; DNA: TGTGCCAGCAACGACGGACTAGCGGGAATTTACGAGCAGTACTTC
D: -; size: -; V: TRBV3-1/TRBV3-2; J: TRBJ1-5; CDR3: CASSQEDGCHQPQHF; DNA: TGTGCCAGCAGCCAGGAGGACGGGTGCCATCAGCCCCAGCATTTT
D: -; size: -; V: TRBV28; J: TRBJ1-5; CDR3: CASKVETQPQHF; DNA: TGTGCCAGCAAAGTTGAGACTCAGCCCCAGCATTTT
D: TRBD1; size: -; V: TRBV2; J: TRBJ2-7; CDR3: CASSVEDRVSYEQYF; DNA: TGTGCCAGCAGTGTAGAGGACAGGGTATCCTACGAGCAGTACTTC
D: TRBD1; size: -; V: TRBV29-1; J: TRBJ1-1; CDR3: CSIRTGRGTEAFF; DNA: TGCAGCATCCGGACAGGGAGGGGAACTGAAGCTTTCTTT
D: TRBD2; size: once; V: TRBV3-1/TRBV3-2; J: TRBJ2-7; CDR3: CASTASGSGRGTYEQYF; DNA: TGTGCCAGCACCGCTTCGGGGAGCGGGAGGGGGACCTACGAGCAGTACTTC
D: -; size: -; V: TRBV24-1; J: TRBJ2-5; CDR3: CATSAHEGETQYF; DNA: TGTGCCACCAGTGCCCACGAAGGAGAGACCCAGTACTTC
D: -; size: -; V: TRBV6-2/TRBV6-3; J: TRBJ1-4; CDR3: CASSLAYGGGEKLFF; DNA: TGTGCCAGCAGCCTCGCCTATGGTGGTGGCGAAAAACTGTTTTTT
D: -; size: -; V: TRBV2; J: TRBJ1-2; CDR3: CASSAWGSYGYTF; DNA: TGTGCCAGCAGCGCTTGGGGGTCCTATGGCTACACCTTC
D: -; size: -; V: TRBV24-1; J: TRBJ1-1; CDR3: CATSPAAGSEAFF; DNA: TGTGCCACCAGCCCCGCCGCAGGGTCTGAAGCTTTCTTT
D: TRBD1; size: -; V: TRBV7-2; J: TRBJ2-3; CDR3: CASSPGQGGSDTQYF; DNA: TGTGCCAGCAGCCCCGGACAGGGAGGATCAGATACGCAGTATTTT
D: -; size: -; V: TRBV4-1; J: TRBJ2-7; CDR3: CASSQDDTLYEQYF; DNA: TGCGCCAGCAGCCAAGATGACACCCTCTACGAGCAGTACTTC
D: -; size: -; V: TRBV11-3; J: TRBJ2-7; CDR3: CASSPAVVADYEQYF; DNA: TGTGCCAGCAGCCCTGCGGTCGTAGCGGACTACGAGCAGTACTTC
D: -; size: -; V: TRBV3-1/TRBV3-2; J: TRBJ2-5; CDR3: CASSQIIGDQETQYF; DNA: TGTGCCAGCAGCCAGATCATAGGGGACCAAGAGACCCAGTACTTC
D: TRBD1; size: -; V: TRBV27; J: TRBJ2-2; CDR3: CASSSGQGNTGELFF; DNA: TGTGCCAGCAGTTCCGGACAGGGAAACACCGGGGAGCTGTTTTTT
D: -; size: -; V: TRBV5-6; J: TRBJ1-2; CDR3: CASSSIPGGRDRRGGYTF; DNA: TGTGCCAGCAGCTCAATACCAGGCGGCAGAGACCGGCGTGGCGGCTACACCTTC
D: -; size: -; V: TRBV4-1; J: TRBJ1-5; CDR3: CASSQVLSNQPQHF; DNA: TGCGCCAGCAGCCAAGTGCTAAGCAATCAGCCCCAGCATTTT
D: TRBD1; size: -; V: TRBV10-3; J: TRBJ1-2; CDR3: CAISDPPGGPTNYGYTF; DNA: TGTGCCATCAGTGATCCCCCAGGGGGCCCGACTAACTATGGCTACACCTTC
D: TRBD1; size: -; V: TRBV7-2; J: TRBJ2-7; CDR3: CASSAGQGSASYEQYF; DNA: TGTGCCAGCAGCGCCGGACAGGGTTCGGCCTCCTACGAGCAGTACTTC
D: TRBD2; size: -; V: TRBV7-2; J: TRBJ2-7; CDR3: CASSLGGTSGRYEQYF; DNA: TGTGCCAGCAGCTTAGGTGGGACTAGCGGCCGATACGAGCAGTACTTC
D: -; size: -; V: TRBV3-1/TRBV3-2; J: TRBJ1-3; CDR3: CASSSRDAGNTIYF; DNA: TGTGCCAGCAGCAGCCGGGACGCTGGAAACACCATATATTTT
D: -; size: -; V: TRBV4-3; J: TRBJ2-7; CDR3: CASSRMVGVAYEQYF; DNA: TGCGCCAGCAGCCGCATGGTAGGTGTTGCCTACGAGCAGTACTTC
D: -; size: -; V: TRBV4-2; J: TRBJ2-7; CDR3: CASSQVVGQTYEQYF; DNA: TGTGCCAGCAGCCAAGTGGTGGGCCAGACCTACGAGCAGTACTTC
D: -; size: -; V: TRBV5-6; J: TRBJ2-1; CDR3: CASSLGTSNEQFF; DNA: TGTGCCAGCAGCTTGGGGACTTCGAATGAGCAGTTCTTC
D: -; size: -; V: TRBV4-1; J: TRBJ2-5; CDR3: CASSQSSQETQYF; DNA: TGCGCCAGCAGCCAAAGCAGCCAAGAGACCCAGTACTTC
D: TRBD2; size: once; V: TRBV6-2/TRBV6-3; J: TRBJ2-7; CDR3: CASSLLAVNSYEQYF; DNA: TGTGCCAGCAGTCTTCTAGCGGTAAACTCCTACGAGCAGTACTTC